This T cell receptor beta chain was sequenced in a study of blood T cell repertoires in COVID-19. About the research overall: Both acute and convalescent COVID-19 samples were obtained from the United States, Italy and Spain.

Germline CDR1 SGHRS, CDR2 YFSETQ. This CDR3 spans 15 amino acids. Trimming removed 0 bases from V and 1 base from J, with 10 bases in between. The method was immunoSEQ multiplex PCR; TCRdb's version includes in-frame clones alone and lacks a portion of them. Found here are roughly 250,000 clones, about 91% of them singletons; the top ten hold 1.2%. Source material: PBMCs or T cells enriched from blood (not recorded which). The TCR sequence derives from a woman between 40 and 55 years old with acute COVID-19. The chain recombines TRBV5-1 with TRBJ2-5; maybe TRBD1 (5 bases). In DNA form, the CDR3 reads TGCGCCAGCAGCTTGGCAGGCAGGGCCCAAGAGACCCAGTACTTC. Residues: CASSLAGRAQETQYF. Full variable domain (missing parts from reference TRBV5-1 and TRBJ2-5): KAGVTQTPRYLIKTRGQQVTLSCSPISGHRSVSWYQQTPGQGLQFLFEYFSETQRNKGNFPGRFSGRQFSNSRSEMNVSTLELGDSALYLCASSLAGRAQETQYFGPGTRLLVL.